This TCR beta chain was found in a study of graft-versus-host responses after intestinal transplantation. Study-wide context: Recipients had transplants, and these were multivisceral, liver-intestinal, or isolated intestinal.

To note about this clone: Its antigen is undetermined.

TCRdb's copy holds only in-frame clones and misses some; the assay was immunoSEQ multiplex PCR. The data contain tens of thousands of clones, 70% to 90% of them singletons. The germline V gene has CDR1 MNHEY and CDR2 SMNVEV (reference sequence). The CDR3 has 17 residues. V was cut by 5 bases and J by 3 bases, with 19 bases left in between. The receptor was isolated from a human donor who received an intestinal transplant. The chain carries TRBV27 and TRBJ2-2; TRBD2 might be the D (6 bases). The material sequenced was unstimulated CD8+ T cells sorted from spleen or lymph node cells, taken before intestinal transplant. The CDR3 nucleotides read TGTGCCAGCAGTCCAAGCCGCCTAGCGTTTGACACCGGGGAGCTGTTTTTT. Its translation is CASSPSRLAFDTGELFF.